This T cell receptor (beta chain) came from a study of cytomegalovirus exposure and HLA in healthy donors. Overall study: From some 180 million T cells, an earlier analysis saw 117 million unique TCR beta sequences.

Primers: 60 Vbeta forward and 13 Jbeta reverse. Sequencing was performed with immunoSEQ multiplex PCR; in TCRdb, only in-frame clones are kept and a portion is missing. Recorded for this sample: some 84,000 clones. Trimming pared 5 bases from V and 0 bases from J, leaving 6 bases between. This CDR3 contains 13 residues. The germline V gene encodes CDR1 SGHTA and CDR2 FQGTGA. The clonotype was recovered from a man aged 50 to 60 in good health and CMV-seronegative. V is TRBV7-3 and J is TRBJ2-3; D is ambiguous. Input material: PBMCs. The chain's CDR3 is CASSLGSTDTQYF. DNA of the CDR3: TGTGCCAGCAGCCTAGGTAGCACAGATACGCAGTATTTT.